A selection of T cell receptor beta chains follows, all from one sample in a study of cytomegalovirus exposure and HLA in healthy donors. TCRdb keeps only in-frame clones here, not all; method: immunoSEQ multiplex PCR. The data show some 110,000 clones, roughly four fifths seen once. Specimen: PBMCs. Receptors originate from a man over 45 in good health and CMV-seronegative. Each CDR3 is given without its conserved first and last residue.

CDR3aa: ASSLVGGLAGGNEQF; j_gene: TRBJ2-1; v_gene: TRBV5-1; len: 15
CDR3aa: ASSPGTTWGKNIQY; j_gene: TRBJ2-4; v_gene: TRBV28; len: 14
CDR3aa: ASMSTAGGRRNEQF; j_gene: TRBJ2-1; v_gene: TRBV14; len: 14
CDR3aa: ASSPQGLNYYGYT; j_gene: TRBJ1-2; v_gene: TRBV4-3; len: 13
CDR3aa: ASSLGGVGNTGELF; j_gene: TRBJ2-2; v_gene: TRBV7-9; len: 14
CDR3aa: SASGPPTEAF; j_gene: TRBJ1-1; v_gene: TRBV29-1; len: 10
CDR3aa: ASSQGLDRGWQGSPLH; j_gene: TRBJ1-6; v_gene: TRBV4-1; len: 16
CDR3aa: ASSTQRFQPQH; j_gene: TRBJ1-5; v_gene: TRBV28; len: 11
CDR3aa: ASSLGTGRVLNTEAF; j_gene: TRBJ1-1; v_gene: TRBV5-1; len: 15
CDR3aa: ASSFRGLAGNEQF; j_gene: TRBJ2-1; v_gene: TRBV7-3; len: 13
CDR3aa: ASSSYLNTEAF; j_gene: TRBJ1-1; v_gene: TRBV9; len: 11
CDR3aa: ASSHKTGQREKLF; j_gene: TRBJ1-4; v_gene: TRBV6-5; len: 13
CDR3aa: ASFTEAF; j_gene: TRBJ1-1; v_gene: TRBV6-7; len: 7